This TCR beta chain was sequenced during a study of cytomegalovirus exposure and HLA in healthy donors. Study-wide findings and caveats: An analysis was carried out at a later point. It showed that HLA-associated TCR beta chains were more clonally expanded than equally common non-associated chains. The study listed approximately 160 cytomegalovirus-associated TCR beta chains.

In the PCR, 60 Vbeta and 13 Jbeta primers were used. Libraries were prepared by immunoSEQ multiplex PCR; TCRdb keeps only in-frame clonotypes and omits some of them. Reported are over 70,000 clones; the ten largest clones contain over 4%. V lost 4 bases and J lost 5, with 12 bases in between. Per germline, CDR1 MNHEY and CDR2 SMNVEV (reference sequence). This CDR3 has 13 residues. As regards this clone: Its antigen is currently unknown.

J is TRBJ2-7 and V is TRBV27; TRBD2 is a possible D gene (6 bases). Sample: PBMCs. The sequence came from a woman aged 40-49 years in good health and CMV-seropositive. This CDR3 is CASSWGGTDEQYF. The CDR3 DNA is TGTGCCAGCAGTTGGGGCGGGACGGACGAGCAGTACTTC.